These 9 T cell receptor beta chains came from one sample sequenced in a study of T cell changes during pregnancy in multiple sclerosis. Using immunoSEQ multiplex PCR, the repertoire was profiled, and TCRdb retains in-frame clones only, with some absent. The sample includes under 110,000 clones, around 92% of them seen just once. This sample comprised peripheral blood, obtained in the second trimester of pregnancy. All receptors come from a female donor with multiple sclerosis, enrolled in a pregnancy study.

The rearrangement uses TRBV28 and TRBJ2-7, with TRBD1 matching over 10 bases. The CDR3 runs 16 residues. Trimming took 6 bases from V and 3 from J; bases not matched to a gene: 11. CDR1 is MDHEN, CDR2 SYDVKM, per germline. The CDR3 nucleotides read TGTGCCAGCAGCCGCCCGGGACAGGGGTTTCTCTACGAGCAGTACTTC. Translation gives CASSRPGQGFLYEQYF.

This clone has a single count. This rearrangement joins TRBV11-2 to TRBJ2-3, with D possibly matching TRBD2 (6 bases). CDR1 SGHAT and CDR2 FQNNGV come from the germline V gene. The CDR3 is 16 amino acids. V lost 6 bases, J lost 10 bases, and 26 bases lay in between. CDR3 nucleotide sequence: TGTGCCAGCAGTCCATCCGGGACTGCCCAAGGTCGGGCGCAGTATTTT. This gives the protein CASSPSGTAQGRAQYF.

This clone was counted once. V gene TRBV2 combines with J gene TRBJ2-7, with D possibly being TRBD1 (5 bases). Germline V CDR1 and CDR2: SNHLY, FYNNEI. This CDR3 has 15 residues. The ends were cut back, 4 bases at V and 7 bases at J, with 20 bases in the middle. The CDR3 DNA sequence: TGTGCCAGCAGTGCGGACAAGGATCCTTCTTTGGAGCAGTACTTC. As protein: CASSADKDPSLEQYF.

This clone appeared once. The genes are TRBV2 and TRBJ2-7, with 16 bases matching TRBD2. Germline values: CDR1 SNHLY, CDR2 FYNNEI. J lost 3 bases, V lost 8 bases, and 7 bases had no gene match. This CDR3 is 16 amino acids long. The CDR3 DNA reads TGTGCCAGCTCCGGGACTAGCGGGAGGGGGAACTACGAGCAGTACTTC. Amino acids: CASSGTSGRGNYEQYF.

The CDR3, as DNA: TGTGCCAGCAGTTATTTCCCCGCGGCGCCCCACACTGAAGCTTTCTTT. It translates to CASSYFPAAPHTEAFF. V gene TRBV6-6 combines with J gene TRBJ1-1; no clear D gene. Germline CDR1 and CDR2: MNHNY and SVGAGI (reference sequence). CDR3 length equals 16 residues. V lost 3 bases to trimming and J lost 3 bases, with 17 bases between them.

CDR3 coding DNA: TGTGCCAGCAGTCGGACTAGCGGGAGCTACTCCTACAATGAGCAGTTCTTC. Translated: CASSRTSGSYSYNEQFF. The genes are TRBV27 and TRBJ2-1; 13 nucleotides agree with TRBD2. CDR1 is MNHEY and CDR2 is SMNVEV in the germline V gene (reference sequence). With V trimmed by 5 bases and J by 0 bases, 4 bases remained unmatched. This CDR3 has 17 amino acids.

This chain uses TRBV29-1 with TRBJ2-6; TRBD1 aligns across 10 bases. Per the germline V gene, CDR1 is SQVTM and CDR2 is ANQGSEA. The CDR3 sequence is 16 residues long. J lost 3 bases, V lost 6 bases, and 8 bases had no gene match. The CDR3 DNA is TGCAGCGTATGGGACAGGGGTGGGGATGGGGCCAACGTCCTGACTTTC. Translation: CSVWDRGGDGANVLTF.

CDR3 in DNA: TGTGCCAGCAGCTTAGATAGCAATGAGCAGTTCTTC. This encodes CASSLDSNEQFF. J is TRBJ2-1 and V is TRBV7-9; D ambiguous. Germline V gene lookup returns CDR1 SEHNR and CDR2 FQNEAQ (reference sequence). The CDR3 loop spans 12 amino acids. Trimming left V 1 base short and J 6 bases short, with 4 bases between.

The chain joins TRBV6-5 to TRBJ2-2, with a possible D match to TRBD1 (6 bases). CDR1 MNHEY and CDR2 SVGAGI come from the germline V gene. Trimming took 5 bases from V and 3 from J, leaving 10 bases between them. The CDR3 contains 14 residues. The CDR3 region is CASSRQGHTGELFF. The CDR3 DNA follows: TGTGCCAGCAGTAGGCAGGGGCACACCGGGGAGCTGTTTTTT.